Each of the 6 T cell receptor beta chains below was sequenced from the same sample in a study of CD8 T cells in ankylosing spondylitis. TCRdb re-called the 5' RACE reads through MiXCR, storing one row per CDR3 protein. The data contain 450,000 to 550,000 distinct CDR3 sequences, over 4% of them seen just once; the ten biggest clones take up around 3.5%. These TCRs are of unknown antigen specificity. General study findings and limits: The study identified a TCR beta motif of about eight highly homologous variants that appeared characteristic of ankylosing spondylitis blood.

The sequencing input was blood, either unsorted or a sorted T cell fraction (not recorded which). The receptor set was obtained from a male donor with ankylosing spondylitis.

With respect to this clonotype: A junction boundary mismatches the germline segment, possibly from a read error. This chain links TRBV3-1 with TRBJ2-1, with D tentatively TRBD1 or TRBD2 (6 bases each). CDR1 is LGHDT and CDR2 is YNNKEL in the germline V gene (reference sequence). This CDR3 is built from 14 residues. This chain's CDR3 is CASSRSWGDNEQSF. DNA for the CDR3: TGTGCCAGCAGCCGTTCTTGGGGGGACAATGAGCAGTCCTTC.

The chain couples TRBV2 to TRBJ2-7; D call uncertain. Trimming cost V 6 bases and J 3 bases, with 18 bases left between them. The germline V gene has CDR1 SNHLY and CDR2 FYNNEI. The CDR3 is 15 residues long. The CDR3 is CASRLRSTRVYEQYF. The CDR3 DNA reads TGTGCCAGCAGGCTTAGGTCCACACGGGTCTACGAGCAGTACTTC.

The gene calls are TRBV18 and TRBJ2-6, with D perhaps assigned TRBD1 or TRBD2 (5 bases each). V was cut by 2 bases and J by 4 bases, with 15 bases left in between. The CDR3 spans 17 residues. Looked up from germline, CDR1 is KGHSH and CDR2 is LQKENI. DNA of the CDR3: TGTGCCAGCTCACCATTGGGGGACCTAAGGGGGGCCAACGTCCTGACTTTC. Translated, it gives CASSPLGDLRGANVLTF.

This clonotype was seen repeatedly, ten times or more. The chain joins TRBV12-3 or TRBV12-4 to TRBJ1-1; 7 bases map to TRBD1. V lost 5 bases to trimming and J lost 4 bases; unmatched junction nucleotides: 4. This CDR3 region has 13 residues. CDR3 bases: TGTGCCAGCAGTCCCCACAGGGGCACTGAAGCTTTCTTT. It is translated as CASSPHRGTEAFF.

This clonotype was counted ten times or more. The V call is TRBV5-6, the J call TRBJ2-7, with D perhaps being TRBD1 or TRBD2 (5 bases each). The germline V gene encodes CDR1 SGHDT and CDR2 YYEEEE. The CDR3 runs 14 residues. V was shortened by 7 bases and J by 2 bases, with 16 bases between the two germline ends. This CDR3 is CASARMGDAYEQYF. DNA of the CDR3: TGTGCCAGCGCCAGGATGGGGGATGCCTACGAGCAGTACTTC.

This chain connects TRBV3-1 to TRBJ2-2; maybe TRBD1 (6 bases). The V gene lost 11 bases and the J gene lost 1 base, with 17 bases spanning the gap. Looked up from germline, CDR1 is LGHDT and CDR2 is YNNKEL (reference sequence). The length of the CDR3 is 15 residues. The CDR3 loop is CACTQGHLNTGELFF. CDR3 bases: TGTGCCTGCACCCAGGGGCACCTGAACACCGGGGAGCTGTTTTTT.